This entry concerns a single TCR beta chain. As handled by the study authors: Researchers report that nucleated cell counts were estimated from reference gene primer amplification. Assay: immunoSEQ multiplex PCR; the TCRdb copy retains only in-frame clones and omits some. For V, J and clone size, that table is used; D and trimming come from the DNA. The sample lists around 190,000 clones; approximately 80% were seen once. The CDR3 totals 14 residues. Looked up from germline, CDR1 is SGDLS and CDR2 is YYNGEE. V trimming: 3 bases; J trimming: 1 base; junction bases outside the gene matches: 1. This sample was taken from a study of blood T cell repertoires in COVID-19. The wider study: PBMCs, B-cell-depleted T cells, or T cells were the source of the cDNA or gDNA that made up the material.

Specimen: peripheral blood. The sequence was obtained from a human donor in a cohort sampled during active COVID-19. The chain links TRBV9 to TRBJ2-1; 7 bases match TRBD2. CDR3 loop: CASSASGSYNEQFF. The CDR3, as DNA: TGTGCCAGCAGCGCTAGCGGATCCTACAATGAGCAGTTCTTC.